These T cell receptor beta chains were read from a single sample in a study. MiXCR, applied by TCRdb to the RT-PCR reads, yields one record per CDR3 protein. Of about 680,000 distinct CDR3 sequences listed, approximately 15% were seen once; the top ten hold roughly 3.9%. The specimen sequenced was memory CD4+ T cells from blood. These receptors originate from a female donor in good health, serving as a healthy control. Both conserved end residues are part of each CDR3. Fields, in order: clone size, D gene, V gene, J gene, CDR3 protein, CDR3 DNA. A D gene is named only where the DNA matches it firmly. Where a row states a size, it is once, few, many or the class of an expanded clone; other rows omit it.

clone size: few
D gene: TRBD2
V gene: TRBV5-1
J gene: TRBJ2-2
CDR3 protein: CASSLLAGADTGELFF
CDR3 DNA: TGCGCCAGCAGCCTCCTAGCGGGAGCAGACACCGGGGAGCTGTTTTTT

clone size: many
D gene: .
V gene: TRBV20-1
J gene: TRBJ1-1
CDR3 protein: CSARRAGYTEAFF
CDR3 DNA: TGCAGTGCTAGGCGAGCAGGGTATACTGAAGCTTTCTTT

clone size: many
D gene: .
V gene: TRBV20-1
J gene: TRBJ1-1
CDR3 protein: CSATDPARGLNTEAFF
CDR3 DNA: TGCAGTGCCACCGACCCGGCCAGAGGTCTGAACACTGAAGCTTTCTTT

clone size: many
D gene: .
V gene: TRBV10-3
J gene: TRBJ1-1
CDR3 protein: CAISNMNTEAFF
CDR3 DNA: TGTGCCATCAGTAATATGAACACTGAAGCTTTCTTT

clone size: few
D gene: .
V gene: TRBV20-1
J gene: TRBJ1-5
CDR3 protein: CSASSKTSNQPQHF
CDR3 DNA: TGCAGTGCTAGTAGCAAGACTAGCAATCAGCCCCAGCATTTT

clone size: few
D gene: .
V gene: TRBV4-1
J gene: TRBJ1-3
CDR3 protein: CASSQGTLSGNTIYF
CDR3 DNA: TGCGCCAGCAGCCAAGGGACACTCTCTGGAAACACCATATATTTT

clone size: few
D gene: TRBD2
V gene: TRBV15
J gene: TRBJ2-1
CDR3 protein: CATSRVSSGRGEQFF
CDR3 DNA: TGTGCCACCAGCAGAGTATCTAGCGGGAGGGGTGAGCAGTTCTTC

clone size: .
D gene: .
V gene: TRBV28
J gene: TRBJ1-2
CDR3 protein: CASSPHGLGYGYTF
CDR3 DNA: TGTGCCAGCAGTCCACACGGATTGGGCTATGGCTACACCTTC

clone size: few
D gene: TRBD2
V gene: TRBV20-1
J gene: TRBJ2-7
CDR3 protein: CSATGVAGGNSYEQYF
CDR3 DNA: TGCAGTGCTACCGGGGTAGCGGGAGGGAATTCCTACGAGCAGTACTTC

clone size: many
D gene: .
V gene: TRBV4-3
J gene: TRBJ1-6
CDR3 protein: CASSQLAGTEANSPLHF
CDR3 DNA: TGCGCCAGCAGCCAACTAGCCGGGACCGAAGCTAATTCACCCCTCCACTTT

clone size: few
D gene: .
V gene: TRBV20-1
J gene: TRBJ1-1
CDR3 protein: CSARDQGKANTEAFF
CDR3 DNA: TGCAGTGCTAGAGATCAGGGGAAGGCTAACACTGAAGCTTTCTTT

clone size: many
D gene: .
V gene: TRBV28
J gene: TRBJ2-5
CDR3 protein: CASSYGGAGSQETQYF
CDR3 DNA: TGTGCCAGCAGTTATGGCGGGGCCGGGAGCCAAGAGACCCAGTACTTC